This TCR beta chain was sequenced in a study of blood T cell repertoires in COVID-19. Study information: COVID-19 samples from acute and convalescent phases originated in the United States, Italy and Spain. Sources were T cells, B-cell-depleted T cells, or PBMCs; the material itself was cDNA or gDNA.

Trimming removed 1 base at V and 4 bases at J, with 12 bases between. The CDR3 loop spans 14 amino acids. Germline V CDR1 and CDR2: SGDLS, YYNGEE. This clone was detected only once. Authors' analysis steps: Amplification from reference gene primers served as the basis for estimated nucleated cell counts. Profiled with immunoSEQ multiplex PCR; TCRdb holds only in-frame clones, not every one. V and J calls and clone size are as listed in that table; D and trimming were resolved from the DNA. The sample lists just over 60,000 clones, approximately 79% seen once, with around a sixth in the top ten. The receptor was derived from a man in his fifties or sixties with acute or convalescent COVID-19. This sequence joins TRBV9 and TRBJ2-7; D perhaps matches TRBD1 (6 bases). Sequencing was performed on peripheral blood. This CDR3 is CASSVRDTPYEQYF. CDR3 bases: TGTGCCAGCAGCGTAAGGGACACTCCATACGAGCAGTACTTC.